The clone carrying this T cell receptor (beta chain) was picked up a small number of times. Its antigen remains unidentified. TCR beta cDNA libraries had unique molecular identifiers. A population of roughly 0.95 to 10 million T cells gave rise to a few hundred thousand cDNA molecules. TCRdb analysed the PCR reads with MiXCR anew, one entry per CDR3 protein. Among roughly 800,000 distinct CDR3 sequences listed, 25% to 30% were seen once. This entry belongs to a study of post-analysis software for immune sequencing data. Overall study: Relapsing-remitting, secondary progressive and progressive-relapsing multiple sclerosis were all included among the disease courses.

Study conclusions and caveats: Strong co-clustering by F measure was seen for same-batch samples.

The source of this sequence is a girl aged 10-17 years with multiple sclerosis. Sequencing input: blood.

CDR3 nucleotides: TGTGCCAGCAGTTTCTGGGGGGCCGGGCAAGAGACCCAGTACTTC. Translating it yields CASSFWGAGQETQYF. V is TRBV12-3 or TRBV12-4 and J is TRBJ2-5; D is perhaps TRBD1 or TRBD2 (6 bases each). V lost 3 bases and J lost 2, with 13 bases in between. The CDR3 runs 15 residues.